This entry lists 22 T cell receptor beta chains sequenced from one sample in a study of T cells in Graves' hyperthyroidism and ophthalmopathy. The CDR3 regions of TCR beta were amplified from RNA transcripts. A set of HTBI primers served as the primers for a first-round RT-PCR of the TCR CDR3. TCRdb re-derived calls from the multiplex PCR reads in MiXCR, one entry per CDR3 protein. This repertoire shows roughly 800,000 distinct CDR3 sequences, over 35% found once; its top ten account for roughly 8.3%. Material for sequencing was blood. All receptors derive from a man between 18 and 35 years old with Graves' hyperthyroidism.

This clonotype appeared many times. The chain carries TRBV10-3 and TRBJ1-1; unclear D gene. The CDR3 covers 16 residues. Germline assignment: CDR1 ENHRY and CDR2 SYGVKD. Trimming removed 0 bases from V and 2 bases from J, with 13 bases in between. The CDR3 DNA is TGTGCCATCAGTGAGTCGAGCCAGACCATTAACACTGAAGCTTTCTTT. Protein product: CAISESSQTINTEAFF.

At least ten counts were recorded for this clonotype. The rearrangement joins TRBV7-9 to TRBJ1-2; possibly TRBD1 for D (5 bases). This CDR3 is 11 amino acids long. Trimming stripped 11 bases from V and 3 bases from J, with 10 bases between. Germline loops: CDR1 SEHNR, CDR2 FQNEAQ (reference sequence). CDR3 nucleotides: TGTGCCCGCCGGGACGACTATGGCTACACCTTC. Its translation is CARRDDYGYTF.

The chain employs TRBV2 and TRBJ1-2; 8 positions match TRBD1. Per the germline V gene, CDR1 is SNHLY and CDR2 is FYNNEI. The V gene end was trimmed by 4 bases and the J gene end by 1 base; junction bases not matched to a gene: 5. The CDR3 totals 15 residues. The CDR3 here is CASSVPGQVNYGYTF. CDR3 DNA sequence: TGTGCCAGCAGTGTTCCGGGACAGGTTAACTATGGCTACACCTTC.

The V and J genes are TRBV5-4 and TRBJ1-1; TRBD1 matches at 9 bases. The CDR3 extends over 14 amino acids. With 3 bases clipped from V and 7 bases from J, the junction kept 7 bases outside the gene matches. CDR1 is SGHNT, CDR2 YYREEE, per germline (reference sequence). The CDR3 protein is CASSSGQGPLEAFF. CDR3 DNA sequence: TGTGCCAGCAGCTCCGGACAGGGGCCACTTGAAGCTTTCTTT. Looking up the rest from reference TRBV5-4 and TRBJ1-1 gives the full variable domain: ETGVTQSPTHLIKTRGQQVTLRCSSQSGHNTVSWYQQALGQGPQFIFQYYREEENGRGNFPPRFSGLQFPNYSSELNVNALELDDSALYLCASSSGQGPLEAFFGQGTRLTVV.

Details on this clonotype: This clone may be a read error of a much larger clone one base away. The chain is built from TRBV10-3 and TRBJ1-1; maybe TRBD1 (6 bases). V was clipped by 9 bases and J by 1 base, with 12 bases between them. The CDR3 totals 13 residues. CDR1 and CDR2 (germline): ENHRY, SYGVKD. The CDR3 spells CAIQQGGNTEAFF. The CDR3, as DNA: TGTGCCATACAACAGGGAGGGAACACTGAAGCTTTCTTT.

This clonotype was found a few times. V is TRBV11-2 and J is TRBJ2-6; a weak D match, TRBD2 (6 bases). Germline assignment: CDR1 SGHAT and CDR2 FQNNGV. This CDR3 is built from 17 residues. Trimming took 3 bases from V and 2 from J, leaving 14 bases between them. CDR3 residues: CASSFDAEGPGANVLTF. The CDR3 DNA reads TGTGCCAGCAGCTTCGACGCGGAGGGGCCTGGGGCCAACGTCCTGACTTTC. The full variable domain, rest sourced from reference TRBV11-2 and TRBJ2-6, is EAGVAQSPRYKIIEKRQSVAFWCNPISGHATLYWYQQILGQGPKLLIQFQNNGVVDDSQLPKDRFSAERLKGVDSTLKIQPAKLEDSAVYLCASSFDAEGPGANVLTFGAGSRLTVL.

This clonotype was counted ten times or more. The chain links TRBV20-1 to TRBJ2-5; the match to TRBD2 covers 10 bases. The germline V gene encodes CDR1 DFQATT and CDR2 SNEGSKA (reference sequence). The trim removed 5 bases at V and 3 bases at J, leaving 6 bases unmatched. The CDR3 has 14 residues. The CDR3 DNA reads as TGCAGTGCTGGGGGGACTAGCGAAAAAGAGACCCAGTACTTC. Residues: CSAGGTSEKETQYF.

The chain has TRBV7-2 and TRBJ2-7, with TRBD2 matching over 12 bases. V shed 5 bases and J 2 bases; nucleotides not matched to a gene: 10. Germline loops: CDR1 SGHTA, CDR2 FQGNSA. The CDR3 length is 17 residues. CDR3 amino acids: CASSLNKLAGGTYEQYF. CDR3 bases: TGTGCCAGCAGCCTCAACAAGCTAGCGGGAGGGACCTACGAGCAGTACTTC.

Details on this clonotype: A read error may produce the germline difference seen at one junction end. J is TRBJ2-7 and V is TRBV7-9; the D is unclear. The CDR3 contains 15 residues. Germline V lookup: CDR1 SEHNR, CDR2 FQNEAQ (reference sequence). CDR3: CASSQDHGRAYEQYF. In nucleotides, the CDR3 is TGCGCCAGCAGCCAAGATCACGGGCGAGCCTACGAGCAGTACTTC.

As regards this clonotype: Given a much more abundant clone one base away, this may be a read error. The chain carries TRBV11-2 and TRBJ1-6, with D unclear. The CDR3 is 11 residues long. Germline CDR1 and CDR2: SGHAT and FQNNGV. V was cut by 6 bases and J by 9 bases, with 6 bases left in between. CDR3 sequence reads: CASRSCSPLHF. CDR3 DNA: TGTGCCAGCAGGTCGTGTTCACCCCTCCACTTT.

This clonotype occurred many times. The CDR3 here is CASSLVGEYEQYF. The CDR3 nucleotides are TGTGCCAGCAGCTTAGTTGGGGAATACGAGCAGTACTTC. This rearrangement joins TRBV7-9 to TRBJ2-7, with no clear D. The CDR3 has 13 amino acids. The germline CDR1 and CDR2 sequences are SEHNR and FQNEAQ (reference sequence). V lost 1 base and J lost 4, with 8 bases in between.

This clonotype was seen a handful of times. A much bigger clone sits one base away, suggesting this may be a read error. The chain combines TRBV5-1 with TRBJ1-2; D is unclear. V lost 0 bases and J 10 bases, leaving 7 bases between the germline ends. Germline V gene data show CDR1 as SGHRS and CDR2 as YFSETQ. CDR3 length: 11 amino acids. CDR3 amino acids: CASSLGTYYTF. DNA of the CDR3: TGCGCCAGCAGCTTGGGGACCTACTACACCTTC.

With regard to this clonotype: This sequence may be a read error, since a much larger clone differs from it by one base. This chain uses TRBV29-1 with TRBJ1-1, with D perhaps TRBD1 (6 bases). Per the germline V gene, CDR1 is SQVTM and CDR2 is ANQGSEA. The length of the CDR3 is 12 residues. This chain's CDR3 is CSAAPGDTEALF. In DNA form, the CDR3 reads TGCAGCGCCGCCCCCGGGGACACTGAAGCTCTCTTT.

Notes on this clonotype: A junction end diverges from the germline sequence, so it may reflect a read error. The V and J genes are TRBV11-2 and TRBJ2-5, with D possibly called TRBD1 or TRBD2 (6 bases each). The CDR3 totals 16 residues. Germline loops: CDR1 SGHAT, CDR2 FQNNGV. CDR3 in amino acids: CASSLGLQGLQETQYF. The CDR3 DNA reads as TGTGCCAGCAGTTTAGGACTACAGGGATTACAAGAGACCCAGTACTTC.

The chain couples TRBV5-1 to TRBJ2-5, with 11 bases matching TRBD1. The CDR3 runs to 15 residues. CDR1 and CDR2 (germline): SGHRS, YFSETQ. Losses at the gene ends were 7 bases for V and 4 bases for J; bases not matched to a gene: 9. CDR3 amino acids: CASGPSGTGGETQYF. The DNA of the CDR3 is TGCGCCAGCGGCCCATCCGGGACAGGGGGAGAGACCCAGTACTTC. Full variable domain (rest looked up from reference TRBV5-1 and TRBJ2-5): KAGVTQTPRYLIKTRGQQVTLSCSPISGHRSVSWYQQTPGQGLQFLFEYFSETQRNKGNFPGRFSGRQFSNSRSEMNVSTLELGDSALYLCASGPSGTGGETQYFGPGTRLLVL.

This clonotype was counted at least ten times. The chain joins TRBV20-1 to TRBJ1-5; TRBD1 is a possible D gene (6 bases). Trimming took off 0 bases at V and 5 bases at J, with 14 bases between the two ends. Germline-derived CDR1 and CDR2 are DFQATT and SNEGSKA (reference sequence). The CDR3 totals 15 residues. Here the CDR3 DNA reads TGCAGTGCTAGAGATGAAGCAGGGGCTCATCAGCCCCAGCATTTT. Amino acid sequence: CSARDEAGAHQPQHF.

Worth noting for this clonotype: The junction differs from germline at one of its ends, possibly a read error. The chain recombines TRBV5-1 with TRBJ1-5; D is perhaps TRBD1 (6 bases). Germline CDR1 is SGHRS and CDR2 is YFSETQ. The CDR3 loop spans 14 amino acids. The CDR3 coding sequence is TGTGCCAGCAGCTTGTCGGACAGTTATCAGCCCCAGCATTTT. Translated, it gives CASSLSDSYQPQHF.

The table lists this clonotype with many counts. The V call is TRBV2, the J call TRBJ2-7; D gene unclear. The CDR3 covers 12 residues. CDR1 and CDR2 from the germline V gene are SNHLY and FYNNEI. Trimming removed 10 bases from V and 3 bases from J, with 13 bases in between. For the CDR3, the DNA is TGTGCCACCTTGGACGGCTTCTACGAGCAGTACTTC. Its protein is CATLDGFYEQYF.

The gene calls are TRBV24-1 and TRBJ1-1; D not resolved. The germline CDR1 and CDR2 sequences are KGHDR and SFDVKD. The CDR3 runs to 10 residues. The CDR3 bases are TGTGCTATGAGTCCTACTGAAGCTTTCTTT. It is translated as CAMSPTEAFF.

This clonotype has ten or more counts. This chain joins TRBV5-1 and TRBJ1-1; no definite D call. Trimming stripped 0 bases from V and 4 bases from J, with 13 bases between. Germline V gene lookup returns CDR1 SGHRS and CDR2 YFSETQ. This CDR3 region has 15 residues. CDR3 sequence: CASSLDRQPSTEAFF. The CDR3 DNA reads as TGCGCCAGCAGCTTGGATAGGCAGCCTTCCACTGAAGCTTTCTTT.

The table lists this clonotype with many counts. The J gene is TRBJ2-5, the V gene TRBV2; 8 bases line up with TRBD1. Germline trimming cut 1 base from V and 2 bases from J; bases unmatched to any gene: 3. CDR3 size: 15 residues. Germline V gene data show CDR1 as SNHLY and CDR2 as FYNNEI. Here the CDR3 reads CASSEEGTGQETQYF. CDR3 DNA sequence: TGTGCCAGCAGTGAAGAGGGGACAGGACAAGAGACCCAGTACTTC.

As concerns this clonotype: This may be a read error: a much more frequent sequence differs by one nucleotide. The chain uses TRBV15 and TRBJ1-1; a possible D gene is TRBD1 (5 bases). CDR3 size: 16 residues. Germline V lookup: CDR1 LNHNV, CDR2 YYDKDF (reference sequence). As DNA, the CDR3 is TGTACCACCAGCAGAGATCCATTTGGGGGGGACACTGAAGCTTTCTTT. Translating gives CTTSRDPFGGDTEAFF.